This T cell receptor beta chain emerged from a study of blood T cell repertoires in COVID-19. Enrollees, 18 to 89 years old, lived in 24 US areas. Trimming took off 7 bases at V and 5 bases at J, with 17 bases between the two ends. Germline assignment: CDR1 LGHNA and CDR2 YNFKEQ. The CDR3 covers 14 residues. In the authors' methods: Estimates of nucleated cell counts were drawn from the amplification of reference gene primers. Libraries were prepared by immunoSEQ multiplex PCR; TCRdb keeps only in-frame clonotypes and omits some of them. The V and J calls and clone size are taken from that table; D and trimming were inferred from the DNA. This sample carries approximately 170,000 clones, 84% of them seen once, and the ten largest clones take approximately 8%.

This sequence was found in a woman aged 45-65 years who had recovered from COVID-19. The chain couples TRBV4-2 to TRBJ1-1; TRBD1 is a possible D gene (6 bases). The sequenced sample was PBMCs or T cells enriched from blood (not recorded which). CDR3 bases: TGTGCCAGCACCCCAGTCCAGGGGCGAACTGAAGCTTTCTTT. It is translated as CASTPVQGRTEAFF.